Below are 4 T cell receptor beta chains sequenced from a single sample in a study of OX40 agonist ivuxolimab in advanced cancers. The method was immunoSEQ multiplex PCR; TCRdb's version includes in-frame clones alone and lacks a portion of them. The table includes nearly 65,000 clones, around 90% detected once. Sequenced here: CD4+ or CD8+ T cells sorted from blood, sampled in a trial of the OX40 agonist ivuxolimab. These receptor sequences come from an adult with an advanced solid tumor such as melanoma, head and neck, liver or kidney cancer.

The V and J genes are TRBV13 and TRBJ2-3; TRBD2 matches 11 bases. Germline CDR1 PRHDT, CDR2 FYEKMQ (reference sequence). Trimming at V came to 1 base and at J to 3 bases, leaving 12 bases not matched to a gene. The CDR3 spans 19 residues. CDR3 nucleotides: TGTGCCAGCAGCTTAGCATCTAGCGGGGGGACAGTGAGAACAGATACGCAGTATTTT. It codes for CASSLASSGGTVRTDTQYF.

The rearrangement joins TRBV9 to TRBJ2-5, with 8 nucleotides matching TRBD2. CDR1 is SGDLS, CDR2 YYNGEE, per germline. Trimming took 4 bases from V and 1 from J; bases not matched to a gene: 3. The CDR3 is made up of 14 amino acids. CDR3 sequence: CASSPGLVQETQYF. The CDR3 bases are TGTGCCAGCAGCCCGGGACTAGTCCAAGAGACCCAGTACTTC. Drawing the rest from reference TRBV9 and TRBJ2-5, the complete variable domain is DSGVTQTPKHLITATGQRVTLRCSPRSGDLSVYWYQQSLDQGLQFLIQYYNGEERAKGNILERFSAQQFPDLHSELNLSSLELGDSALYFCASSPGLVQETQYFGPGTRLLVL.

This chain joins TRBV19 and TRBJ2-1; possibly TRBD1 for D (5 bases). V was trimmed by 7 bases and J by 6 bases, leaving 13 bases between them. Germline CDR1 reads LNHDA; CDR2 reads SQIVND (reference sequence). The CDR3 totals 13 residues. CDR3 nucleotide sequence: TGTGCCAGTACCTCCAGGGCTTTCAATGAGCAGTTCTTC. Protein: CASTSRAFNEQFF. Drawing the rest from reference TRBV19 and TRBJ2-1, the complete variable domain is DGGITQSPKYLFRKEGQNVTLSCEQNLNHDAMYWYRQDPGQGLRLIYYSQIVNDFQKGDIAEGYSVSREKKESFPLTVTSAQKNPTAFYLCASTSRAFNEQFFGPGTRLTVL.

In its sample, this clone was seen once. The chain combines TRBV7-3 with TRBJ2-1, with no clear D. V gave up 4 bases and J gave up 5 bases, with 9 bases separating them. The CDR3 is made up of 13 amino acids. Germline V gene sequence: CDR1 SGHTA, CDR2 FQGTGA. The CDR3 protein is CASSWGGDNEQFF. The CDR3 DNA reads TGTGCCAGCAGCTGGGGTGGAGACAATGAGCAGTTCTTC.